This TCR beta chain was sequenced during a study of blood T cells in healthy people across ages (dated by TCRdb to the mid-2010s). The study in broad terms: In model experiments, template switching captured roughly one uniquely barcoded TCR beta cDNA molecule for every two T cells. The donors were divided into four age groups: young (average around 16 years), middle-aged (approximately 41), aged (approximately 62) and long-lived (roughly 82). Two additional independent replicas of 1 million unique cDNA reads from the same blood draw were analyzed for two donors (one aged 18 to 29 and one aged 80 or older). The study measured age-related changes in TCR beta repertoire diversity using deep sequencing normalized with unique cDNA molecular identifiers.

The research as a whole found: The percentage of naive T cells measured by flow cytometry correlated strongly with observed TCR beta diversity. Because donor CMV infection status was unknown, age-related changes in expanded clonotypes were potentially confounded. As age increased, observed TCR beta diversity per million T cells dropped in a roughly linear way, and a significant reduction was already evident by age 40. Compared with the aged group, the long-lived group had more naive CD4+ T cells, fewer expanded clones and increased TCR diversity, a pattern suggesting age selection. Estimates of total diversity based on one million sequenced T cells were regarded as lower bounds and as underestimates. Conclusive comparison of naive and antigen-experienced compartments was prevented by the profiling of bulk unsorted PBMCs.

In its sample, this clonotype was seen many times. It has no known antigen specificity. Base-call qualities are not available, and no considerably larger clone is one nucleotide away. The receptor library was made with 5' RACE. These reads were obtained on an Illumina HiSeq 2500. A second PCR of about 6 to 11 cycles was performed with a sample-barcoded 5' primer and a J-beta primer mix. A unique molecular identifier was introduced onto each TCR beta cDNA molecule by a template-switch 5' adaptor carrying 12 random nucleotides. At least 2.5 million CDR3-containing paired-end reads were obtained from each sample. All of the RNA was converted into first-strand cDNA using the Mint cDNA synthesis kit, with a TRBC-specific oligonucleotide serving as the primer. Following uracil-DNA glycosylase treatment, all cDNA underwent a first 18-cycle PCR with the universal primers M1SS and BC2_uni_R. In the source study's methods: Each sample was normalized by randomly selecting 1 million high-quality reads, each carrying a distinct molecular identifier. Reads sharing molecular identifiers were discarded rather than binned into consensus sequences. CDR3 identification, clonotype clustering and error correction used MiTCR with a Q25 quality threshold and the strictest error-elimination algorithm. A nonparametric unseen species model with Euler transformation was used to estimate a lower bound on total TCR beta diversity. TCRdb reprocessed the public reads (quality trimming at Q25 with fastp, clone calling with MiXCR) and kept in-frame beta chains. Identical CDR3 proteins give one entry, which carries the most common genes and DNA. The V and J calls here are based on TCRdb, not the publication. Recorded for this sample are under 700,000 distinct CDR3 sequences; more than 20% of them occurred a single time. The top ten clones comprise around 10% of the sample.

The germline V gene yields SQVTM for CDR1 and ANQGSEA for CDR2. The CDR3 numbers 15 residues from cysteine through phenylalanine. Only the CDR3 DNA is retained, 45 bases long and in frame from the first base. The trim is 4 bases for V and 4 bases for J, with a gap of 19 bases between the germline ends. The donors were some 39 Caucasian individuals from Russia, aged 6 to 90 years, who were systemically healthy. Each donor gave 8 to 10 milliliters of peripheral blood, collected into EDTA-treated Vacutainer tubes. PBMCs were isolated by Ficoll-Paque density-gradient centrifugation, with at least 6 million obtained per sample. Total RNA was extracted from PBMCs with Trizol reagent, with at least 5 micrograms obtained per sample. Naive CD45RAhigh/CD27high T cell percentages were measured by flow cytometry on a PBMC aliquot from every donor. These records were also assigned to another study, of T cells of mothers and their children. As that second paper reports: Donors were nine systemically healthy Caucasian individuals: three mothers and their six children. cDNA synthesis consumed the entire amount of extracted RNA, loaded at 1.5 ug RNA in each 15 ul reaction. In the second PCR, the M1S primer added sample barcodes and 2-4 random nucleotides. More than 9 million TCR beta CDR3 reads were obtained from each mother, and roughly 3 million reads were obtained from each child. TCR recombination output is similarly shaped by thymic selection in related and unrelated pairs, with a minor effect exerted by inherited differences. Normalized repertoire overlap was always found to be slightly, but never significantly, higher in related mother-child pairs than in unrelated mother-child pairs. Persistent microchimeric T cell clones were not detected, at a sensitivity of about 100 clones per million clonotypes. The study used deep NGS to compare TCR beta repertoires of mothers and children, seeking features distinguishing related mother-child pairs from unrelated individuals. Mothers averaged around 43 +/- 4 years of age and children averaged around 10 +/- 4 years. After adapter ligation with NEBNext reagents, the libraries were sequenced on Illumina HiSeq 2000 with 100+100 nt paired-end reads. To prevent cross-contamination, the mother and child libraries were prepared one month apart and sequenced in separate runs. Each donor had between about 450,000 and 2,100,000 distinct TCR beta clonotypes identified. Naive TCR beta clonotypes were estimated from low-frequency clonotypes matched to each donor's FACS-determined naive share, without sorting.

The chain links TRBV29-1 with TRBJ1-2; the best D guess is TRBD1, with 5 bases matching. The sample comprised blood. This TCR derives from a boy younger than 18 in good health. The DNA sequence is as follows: TGCAGCGTTGGGACTTGGAGGGGTAATGGCTATGGCTACACCTTC. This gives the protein CSVGTWRGNGYGYTF.